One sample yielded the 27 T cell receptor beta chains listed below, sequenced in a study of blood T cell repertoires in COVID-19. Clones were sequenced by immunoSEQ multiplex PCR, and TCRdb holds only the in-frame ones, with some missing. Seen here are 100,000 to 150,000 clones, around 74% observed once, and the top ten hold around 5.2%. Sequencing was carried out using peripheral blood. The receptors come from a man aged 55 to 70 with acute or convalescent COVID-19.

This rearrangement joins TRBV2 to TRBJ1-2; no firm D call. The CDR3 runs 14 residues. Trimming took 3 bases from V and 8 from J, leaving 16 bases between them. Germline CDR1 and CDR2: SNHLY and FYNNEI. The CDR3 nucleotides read TGTGCCAGCAGTGACTTCTACGGGTTTTCGGGCTACACCTTC. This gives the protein CASSDFYGFSGYTF. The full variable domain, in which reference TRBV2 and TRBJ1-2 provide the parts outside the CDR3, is EPEVTQTPSHQVTQMGQEVILRCVPISNHLYFYWYRQILGQKVEFLVSFYNNEISEKSEIFDDQFSVERPDGSNFTLKIRSTKLEDSAMYFCASSDFYGFSGYTFGSGTRLTVV.

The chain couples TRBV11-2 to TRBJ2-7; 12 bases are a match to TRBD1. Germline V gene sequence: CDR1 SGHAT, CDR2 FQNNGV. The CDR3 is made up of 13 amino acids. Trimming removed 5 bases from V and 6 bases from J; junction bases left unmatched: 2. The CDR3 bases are TGTGCCAGCAGCCGGGACAGGGGGCTCGAGCAGTACTTC. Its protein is CASSRDRGLEQYF.

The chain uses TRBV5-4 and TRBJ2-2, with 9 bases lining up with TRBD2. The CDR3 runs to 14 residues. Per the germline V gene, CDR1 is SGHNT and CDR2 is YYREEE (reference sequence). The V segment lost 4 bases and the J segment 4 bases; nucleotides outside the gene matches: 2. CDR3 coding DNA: TGTGCCAGCAGCCGGGGACTAGCCACCGGGGAGCTGTTTTTT. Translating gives CASSRGLATGELFF.

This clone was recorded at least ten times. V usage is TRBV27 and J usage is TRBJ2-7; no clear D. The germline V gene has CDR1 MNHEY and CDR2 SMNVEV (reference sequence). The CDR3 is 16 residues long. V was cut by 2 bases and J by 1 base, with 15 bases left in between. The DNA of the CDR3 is TGTGCCAGCAGTTTAAATCCCTTTGGTCAGTCCTACGAGCAGTACTTC. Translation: CASSLNPFGQSYEQYF.

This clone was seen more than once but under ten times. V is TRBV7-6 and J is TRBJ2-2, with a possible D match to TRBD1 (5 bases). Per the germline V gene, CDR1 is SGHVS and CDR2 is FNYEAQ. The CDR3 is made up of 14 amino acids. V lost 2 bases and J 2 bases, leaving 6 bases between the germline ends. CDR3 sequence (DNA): TGTGCCAGCAGCTTACAGGGCAACACCGGGGAGCTGTTTTTT. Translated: CASSLQGNTGELFF.

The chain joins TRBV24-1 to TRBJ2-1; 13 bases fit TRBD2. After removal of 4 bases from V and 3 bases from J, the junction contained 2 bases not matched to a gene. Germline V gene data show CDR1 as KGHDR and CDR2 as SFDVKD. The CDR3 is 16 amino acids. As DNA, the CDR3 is TGTGCCACCAGTGAACGGACTAGCGGGAGCTACAATGAGCAGTTCTTC. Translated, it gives CATSERTSGSYNEQFF.

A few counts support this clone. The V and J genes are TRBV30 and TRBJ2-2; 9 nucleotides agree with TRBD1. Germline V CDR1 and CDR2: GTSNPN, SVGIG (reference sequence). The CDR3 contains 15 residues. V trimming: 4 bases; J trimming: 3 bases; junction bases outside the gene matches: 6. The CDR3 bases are TGTGCCTGGACTACGGGACAGGGCTACACCGGGGAGCTGTTTTTT. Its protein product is CAWTTGQGYTGELFF.

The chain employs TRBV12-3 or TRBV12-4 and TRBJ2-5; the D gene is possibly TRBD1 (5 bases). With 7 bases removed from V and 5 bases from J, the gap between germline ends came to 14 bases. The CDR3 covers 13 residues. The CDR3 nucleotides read TGTGCCAGCACCGTAGCAGGGTCGGAGACCCAGTACTTC. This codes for CASTVAGSETQYF.

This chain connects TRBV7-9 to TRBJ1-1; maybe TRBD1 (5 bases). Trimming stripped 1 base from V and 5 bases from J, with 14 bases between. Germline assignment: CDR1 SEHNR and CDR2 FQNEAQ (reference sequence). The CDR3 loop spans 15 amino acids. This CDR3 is CASSLGQGGITEAFF. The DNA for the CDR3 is TGTGCCAGCAGCTTAGGCCAGGGAGGGATTACTGAAGCTTTCTTT.

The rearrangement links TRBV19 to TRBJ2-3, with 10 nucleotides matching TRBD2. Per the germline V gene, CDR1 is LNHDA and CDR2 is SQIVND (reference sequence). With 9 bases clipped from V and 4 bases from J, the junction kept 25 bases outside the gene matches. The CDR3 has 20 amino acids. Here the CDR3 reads CASRARTYPGTSESADTQYF. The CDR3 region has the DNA TGTGCCAGCAGGGCCCGCACCTATCCCGGGACTAGCGAGTCTGCAGATACGCAGTATTTT.

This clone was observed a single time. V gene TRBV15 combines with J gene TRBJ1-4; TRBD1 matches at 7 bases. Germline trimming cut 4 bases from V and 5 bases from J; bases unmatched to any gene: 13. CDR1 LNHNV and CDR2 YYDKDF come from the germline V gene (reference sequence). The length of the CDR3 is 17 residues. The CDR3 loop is CATSTHIARRGNEKLFF. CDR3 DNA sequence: TGTGCCACCAGCACCCACATTGCGCGCAGGGGGAATGAAAAACTGTTTTTT.

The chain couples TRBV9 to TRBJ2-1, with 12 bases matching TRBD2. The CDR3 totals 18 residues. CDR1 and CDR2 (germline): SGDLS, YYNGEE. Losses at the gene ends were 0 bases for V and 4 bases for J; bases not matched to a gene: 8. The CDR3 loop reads CASSVAMLAGGGYNEQFF. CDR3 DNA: TGTGCCAGCAGCGTAGCTATGCTAGCGGGGGGGGGTTACAATGAGCAGTTCTTC.

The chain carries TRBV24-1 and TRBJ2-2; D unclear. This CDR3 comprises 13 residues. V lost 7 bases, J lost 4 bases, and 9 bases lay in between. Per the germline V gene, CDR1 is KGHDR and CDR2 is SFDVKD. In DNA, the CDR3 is TGTGCCACCAGCCAGAAATCCACCGGGGAGCTGTTTTTT. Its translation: CATSQKSTGELFF.

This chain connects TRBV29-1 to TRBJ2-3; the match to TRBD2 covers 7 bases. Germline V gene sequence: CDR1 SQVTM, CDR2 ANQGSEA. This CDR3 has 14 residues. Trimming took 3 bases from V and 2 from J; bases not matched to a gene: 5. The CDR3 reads CSVDRAGNTDTQYF. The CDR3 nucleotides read TGCAGCGTTGACAGAGCGGGAAACACAGATACGCAGTATTTT.

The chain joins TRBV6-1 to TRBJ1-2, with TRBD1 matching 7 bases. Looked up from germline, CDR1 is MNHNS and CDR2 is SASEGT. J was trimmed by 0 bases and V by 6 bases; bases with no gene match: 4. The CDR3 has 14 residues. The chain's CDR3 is CASSVGTANYGYTF. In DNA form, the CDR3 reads TGTGCCAGCAGCGTCGGGACAGCTAACTATGGCTACACCTTC.

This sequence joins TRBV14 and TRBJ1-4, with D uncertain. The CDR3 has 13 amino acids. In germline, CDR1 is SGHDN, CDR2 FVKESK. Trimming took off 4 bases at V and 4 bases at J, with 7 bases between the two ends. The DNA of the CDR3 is TGTGCCAGCAGCCCCCAACTTAATGAAAAACTGTTTTTT. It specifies CASSPQLNEKLFF.

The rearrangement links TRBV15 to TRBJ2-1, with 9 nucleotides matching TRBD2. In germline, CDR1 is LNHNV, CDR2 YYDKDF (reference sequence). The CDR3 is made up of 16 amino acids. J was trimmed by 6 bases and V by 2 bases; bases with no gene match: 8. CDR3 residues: CATSRPLAGVGNEQFF. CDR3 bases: TGTGCCACCAGCAGACCCTTAGCGGGAGTGGGCAATGAGCAGTTCTTC.

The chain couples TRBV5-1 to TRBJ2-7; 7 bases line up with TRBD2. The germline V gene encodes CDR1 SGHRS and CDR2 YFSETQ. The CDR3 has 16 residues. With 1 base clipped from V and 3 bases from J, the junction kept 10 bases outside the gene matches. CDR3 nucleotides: TGCGCCAGCAGCTTGTCCCTGGGAGGGAGTTACTACGAGCAGTACTTC. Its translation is CASSLSLGGSYYEQYF.

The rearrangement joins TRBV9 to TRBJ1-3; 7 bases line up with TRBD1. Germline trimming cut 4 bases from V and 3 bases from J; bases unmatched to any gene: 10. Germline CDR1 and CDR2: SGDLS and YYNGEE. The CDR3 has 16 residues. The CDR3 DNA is TGTGCCAGCAGCACCGGACGGGACAGTAGTGGAAACACCATATATTTT. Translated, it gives CASSTGRDSSGNTIYF. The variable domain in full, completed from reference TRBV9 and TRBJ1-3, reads DSGVTQTPKHLITATGQRVTLRCSPRSGDLSVYWYQQSLDQGLQFLIQYYNGEERAKGNILERFSAQQFPDLHSELNLSSLELGDSALYFCASSTGRDSSGNTIYFGEGSWLTVV.

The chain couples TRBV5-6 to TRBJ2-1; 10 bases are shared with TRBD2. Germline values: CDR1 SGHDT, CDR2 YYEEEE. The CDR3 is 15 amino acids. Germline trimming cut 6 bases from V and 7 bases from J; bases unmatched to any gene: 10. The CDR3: CASILGAGGMNEQFF. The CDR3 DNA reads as TGTGCCAGCATCCTAGGAGCGGGAGGGATGAATGAGCAGTTCTTC.

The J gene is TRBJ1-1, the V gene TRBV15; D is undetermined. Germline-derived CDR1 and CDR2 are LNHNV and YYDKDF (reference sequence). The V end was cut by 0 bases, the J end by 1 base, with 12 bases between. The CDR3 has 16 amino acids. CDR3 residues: CATSRDPAAKNTEAFF. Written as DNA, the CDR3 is TGTGCCACCAGCAGAGATCCTGCGGCGAAGAACACTGAAGCTTTCTTT.

The CDR3 DNA sequence: TGTGCCAGCAGAACTCAGGGGGAATACAATGAGCAGTTCTTC. Translating gives CASRTQGEYNEQFF. This rearrangement joins TRBV2 to TRBJ2-1, with 7 positions matching TRBD1. After removal of 6 bases from V and 4 bases from J, the junction contained 6 bases not matched to a gene. This CDR3 spans 14 amino acids. From germline, CDR1 is SNHLY and CDR2 FYNNEI.

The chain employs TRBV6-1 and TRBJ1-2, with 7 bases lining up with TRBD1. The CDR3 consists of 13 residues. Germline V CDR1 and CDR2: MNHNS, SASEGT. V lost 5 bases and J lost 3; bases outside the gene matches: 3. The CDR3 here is CASSFGQDYGYTF. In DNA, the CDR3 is TGTGCCAGCAGTTTCGGACAGGACTATGGCTACACCTTC.

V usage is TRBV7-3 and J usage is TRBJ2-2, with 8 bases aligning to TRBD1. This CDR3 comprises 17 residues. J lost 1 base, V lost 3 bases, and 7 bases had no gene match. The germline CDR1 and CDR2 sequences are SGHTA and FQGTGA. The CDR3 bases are TGTGCCAGCAGCTTGATCCCACAGGGGGAGAACACCGGGGAGCTGTTTTTT. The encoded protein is CASSLIPQGENTGELFF.

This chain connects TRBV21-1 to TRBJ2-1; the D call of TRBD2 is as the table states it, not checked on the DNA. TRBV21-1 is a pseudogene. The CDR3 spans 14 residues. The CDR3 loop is CASSKAGTSGEQFF. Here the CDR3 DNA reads TGTGCCAGCAGCAAAGCCGGGACTAGTGGTGAGCAGTTCTTC.

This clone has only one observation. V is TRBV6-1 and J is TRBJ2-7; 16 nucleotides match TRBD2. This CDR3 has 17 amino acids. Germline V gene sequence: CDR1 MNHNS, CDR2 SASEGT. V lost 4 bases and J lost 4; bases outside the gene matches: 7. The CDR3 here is CASSVGLAGGSLYEQYF. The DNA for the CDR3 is TGTGCCAGCAGTGTGGGACTAGCGGGGGGGAGTCTTTACGAGCAGTACTTC.

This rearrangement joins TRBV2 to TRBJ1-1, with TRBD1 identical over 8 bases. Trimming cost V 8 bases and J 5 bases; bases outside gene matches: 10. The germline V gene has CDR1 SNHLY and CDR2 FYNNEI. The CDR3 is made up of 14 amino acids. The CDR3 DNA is TGTGCCAGCCAAAAGACAGGGGATGGGACTGAAGCTTTCTTT. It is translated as CASQKTGDGTEAFF.